The 18 T cell receptor beta chains listed next were all sequenced from one sample in a study of blood T cells in healthy people across ages. The second PCR ran about 6 to 11 cycles with a sample-barcoded 5' primer and J-beta primers. TCRdb re-called the 5' RACE reads with MiXCR, one entry per CDR3 protein. This repertoire shows a few hundred thousand distinct CDR3 sequences, roughly a quarter found once; its top ten account for over 3.5%. This same sample was also part of a study on T cells of mothers and their children.

Specimen: blood. The receptors derive from a boy aged 2-9 years in good health.

This clonotype was counted ten times or more. CDR3: CASSREWTSGGKQYF. The CDR3 bases are TGTGCCAGCAGTAGGGAATGGACTAGCGGGGGGAAGCAGTACTTC. The rearrangement uses TRBV7-2 and TRBJ2-7, with TRBD2 matching over 14 bases. With 6 bases clipped from V and 8 bases from J, the junction kept 9 bases outside the gene matches. Germline loops: CDR1 SGHTA, CDR2 FQGNSA. The CDR3 runs 15 residues.

There are many counts of this clonotype. V is TRBV6-1 and J is TRBJ2-1, with TRBD2 identical over 8 bases. CDR3 length: 13 residues. Trimming at V came to 2 bases and at J to 15 bases, leaving 9 bases not matched to a gene. Looked up from germline, CDR1 is MNHNS and CDR2 is SASEGT. CDR3 sequence (DNA): TGTGCCAGCAGTGAATCTAGGGGCGCGGGGGGGTTCTTC. Its protein product is CASSESRGAGGFF.

This chain links TRBV7-2 with TRBJ2-7; 9 bases agree with TRBD2. With 5 bases clipped from V and 3 bases from J, the junction kept 8 bases outside the gene matches. The CDR3 sequence is 15 residues long. Per germline, CDR1 SGHTA and CDR2 FQGNSA. CDR3 in amino acids: CASSPRLAGHYEQYF. As DNA, the CDR3 is TGTGCCAGCAGCCCCCGTCTAGCGGGGCACTACGAGCAGTACTTC.

The chain has TRBV19 and TRBJ2-3; 8 nucleotides agree with TRBD2. The CDR3 length is 15 residues. CDR1 LNHDA and CDR2 SQIVND come from the germline V gene (reference sequence). Losses at the gene ends were 4 bases for V and 2 bases for J; bases not matched to a gene: 5. CDR3 coding DNA: TGTGCCAGTAGTAGAGGCGGGGGGCTCACAGATACGCAGTATTTT. This codes for CASSRGGGLTDTQYF.

This clonotype was detected only a few times. This rearrangement joins TRBV6-5 to TRBJ2-2, with unresolved D. V shed 6 bases and J shed 5 bases, with 7 bases lying between them. The length of the CDR3 is 12 residues. The germline V gene has CDR1 MNHEY and CDR2 SVGAGI. The CDR3 nucleotides are TGTGCCAGCAGGCCTAATACCGGGGAGCTGTTTTTT. This sequence encodes CASRPNTGELFF.

The chain employs TRBV12-3 or TRBV12-4 and TRBJ2-1, with TRBD2 identical over 10 bases. V was clipped by 7 bases and J by 7 bases; unmatched bases: 4. This CDR3 has 13 amino acids. The CDR3: CASTGLAENEQFF. The CDR3 region has the DNA TGTGCCAGCACCGGACTAGCGGAGAATGAGCAGTTCTTC.

The gene calls are TRBV29-1 and TRBJ2-1; 12 bases agree with TRBD2. Losses at the gene ends were 8 bases for V and 0 bases for J; bases not matched to a gene: 5. Germline assignment: CDR1 SQVTM and CDR2 ANQGSEA. This CDR3 has 15 amino acids. In DNA, the CDR3 is TGCAGCACCGGACTAGCGGGGTACTCCTACAATGAGCAGTTCTTC. It encodes CSTGLAGYSYNEQFF.

This clonotype was detected only a few times. J is TRBJ2-7 and V is TRBV20-1; TRBD1 agrees at 9 bases. Per the germline V gene, CDR1 is DFQATT and CDR2 is SNEGSKA (reference sequence). CDR3 length: 12 residues. The V and J ends lost 5 bases and 5 bases, in that order; junction bases with no gene match: 4. The CDR3 DNA reads as TGCAGTGCTGGGACAGGGTCCCACGAGCAGTACTTC. This translates into CSAGTGSHEQYF.

This clonotype has more than one count but fewer than ten. The rearrangement uses TRBV6-5 and TRBJ2-7; D perhaps matches TRBD2 (5 bases). V lost 2 bases and J lost 4, with 9 bases in between. In germline, CDR1 is MNHEY, CDR2 SVGAGI. CDR3 length equals 13 residues. This CDR3 is CASSYGRTYEQYF. Here the CDR3 DNA reads TGTGCCAGCAGTTACGGGCGGACTTACGAGCAGTACTTC.

The table lists this clonotype with a few counts. The V call is TRBV28, the J call TRBJ2-5; 7 bases are shared with TRBD1. J gave up 1 base and V 6 bases, and 11 bases lay outside the gene matches. The CDR3 loop spans 16 amino acids. The germline V gene encodes CDR1 MDHEN and CDR2 SYDVKM. The CDR3 nucleotides are TGTGCCAGCAGCCTAGGGACAGACACGTTCCAAGAGACCCAGTACTTC. It translates to CASSLGTDTFQETQYF.

This clonotype was found a few times. The chain recombines TRBV14 with TRBJ2-5; D is ambiguous. This CDR3 region has 13 residues. Trimming left V 4 bases short and J 11 bases short, with 17 bases between. CDR1 and CDR2 from the germline V gene are SGHDN and FVKESK. In DNA form, the CDR3 reads TGTGCCAGCAGCCCGTCCAGTTCGGGTGAGCAGTACTTC. Amino acids: CASSPSSSGEQYF.

V and J are TRBV29-1 and TRBJ2-6, with 8 nucleotides matching TRBD1. The CDR3 totals 16 residues. In germline, CDR1 is SQVTM, CDR2 ANQGSEA. With V trimmed by 5 bases and J by 2 bases, 8 bases remained unmatched. Here the CDR3 DNA reads TGCAGCGTTATCCTCGGACAGGGTACTGGGGCCAACGTCCTGACTTTC. It specifies CSVILGQGTGANVLTF. The full variable domain, completed using reference TRBV29-1 and TRBJ2-6, is SAVISQKPSRDICQRGTSLTIQCQVDSQVTMMFWYRQQPGQSLTLIATANQGSEATYESGFVIDKFPISRPNLTFSTLTVSNMSPEDSSIYLCSVILGQGTGANVLTFGAGSRLTVL.

V usage is TRBV7-2 and J usage is TRBJ2-5, with 8 nucleotides matching TRBD2. V trimming: 2 bases; J trimming: 11 bases; junction bases outside the gene matches: 10. The CDR3 contains 14 residues. Per the germline V gene, CDR1 is SGHTA and CDR2 is FQGNSA. CDR3 in DNA: TGTGCCAGCAGCTTATTGGAAAGTAGCGGGACTCAGTACTTC. This translates into CASSLLESSGTQYF. The entire variable domain, with the rest obtained from reference TRBV7-2 and TRBJ2-5, is as follows: GAGVSQSPSNKVTEKGKDVELRCDPISGHTALYWYRQSLGQGLEFLIYFQGNSAPDKSGLPSDRFSAERTGGSVSTLTIQRTQQEDSAVYLCASSLLESSGTQYFGPGTRLLVL.

V usage is TRBV6-5 and J usage is TRBJ2-7; 12 positions agree with TRBD2. CDR1 is MNHEY and CDR2 is SVGAGI in the germline V gene. The CDR3 has 15 amino acids. V was clipped by 7 bases and J by 3 bases; unmatched bases: 7. The CDR3 sequence: CASTKTSGGIYEQYF. CDR3 sequence (DNA): TGTGCCAGCACCAAAACTAGCGGGGGGATCTACGAGCAGTACTTC.

The chain employs TRBV7-9 and TRBJ2-5, with 7 bases fitting TRBD1. The J call may be mistaken, given a closer DNA end match to TRBJ2-7. Germline V CDR1 and CDR2: SEHNR, FQNEAQ (reference sequence). The CDR3 is 14 amino acids. The CDR3 reads CASSLLGGFYEQYF. CDR3 DNA sequence: TGTGCCAGCAGCTTACTAGGGGGCTTCTACGAGCAGTACTTC.

The V and J genes are TRBV30 and TRBJ2-2, with TRBD2 identical over 11 bases. This CDR3 contains 17 residues. The V gene's germline CDR1 is GTSNPN and CDR2 SVGIG (reference sequence). With 2 bases clipped from V and 5 bases from J, the junction kept 10 bases outside the gene matches. The CDR3 DNA reads TGTGCCTGGAGTTACATTAGCGGGAGGGCCGGGACCGGGGAGCTGTTTTTT. It codes for CAWSYISGRAGTGELFF.

This clonotype was recorded many times. The chain links TRBV5-6 to TRBJ2-1, with 7 bases identical to TRBD2. CDR1 is SGHDT and CDR2 is YYEEEE in the germline V gene. Trimming took 4 bases from V and 4 from J; bases not matched to a gene: 11. This CDR3 has 16 residues. CDR3 DNA: TGTGCCAGCAGCGGGGGGGTTCTAGCGGAATACAATGAGCAGTTCTTC. Its translation is CASSGGVLAEYNEQFF.

This clonotype showed up just a few times. The chain has TRBV6-6 and TRBJ2-5; 10 positions match TRBD1. V was pared by 2 bases and J by 2 bases, with 5 bases of the junction left unmatched. CDR1 is MNHNY, CDR2 SVGAGI, per germline (reference sequence). This CDR3 region has 16 residues. In DNA, the CDR3 is TGTGCCAGCAGTTACGACAGGGGGCCATTACAAGAGACCCAGTACTTC. This gives the protein CASSYDRGPLQETQYF.